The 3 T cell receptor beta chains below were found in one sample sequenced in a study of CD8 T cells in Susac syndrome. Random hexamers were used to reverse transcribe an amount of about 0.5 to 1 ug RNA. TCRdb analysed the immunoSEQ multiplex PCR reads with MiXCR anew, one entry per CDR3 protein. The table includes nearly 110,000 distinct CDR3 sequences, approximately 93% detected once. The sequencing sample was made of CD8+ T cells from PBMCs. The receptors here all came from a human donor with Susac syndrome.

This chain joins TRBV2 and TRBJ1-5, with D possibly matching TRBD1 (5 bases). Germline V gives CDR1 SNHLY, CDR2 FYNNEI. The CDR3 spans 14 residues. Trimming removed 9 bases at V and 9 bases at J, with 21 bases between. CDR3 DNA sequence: TGTGCCAGTCATGGGACGCAGGGTAGGCGGCCCCAGCATTTT. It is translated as CASHGTQGRRPQHF. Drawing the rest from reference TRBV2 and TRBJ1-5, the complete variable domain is EPEVTQTPSHQVTQMGQEVILRCVPISNHLYFYWYRQILGQKVEFLVSFYNNEISEKSEIFDDQFSVERPDGSNFTLKIRSTKLEDSAMYFCASHGTQGRRPQHFGDGTRLSIL.

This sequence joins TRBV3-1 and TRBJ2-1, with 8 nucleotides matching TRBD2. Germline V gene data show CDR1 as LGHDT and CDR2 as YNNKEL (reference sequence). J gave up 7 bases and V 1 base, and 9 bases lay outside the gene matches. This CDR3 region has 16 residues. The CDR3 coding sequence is TGTGCCAGCAGCCAAGGAGGCGGGGGGAACGGTAATGAGCAGTTCTTC. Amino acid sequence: CASSQGGGGNGNEQFF.

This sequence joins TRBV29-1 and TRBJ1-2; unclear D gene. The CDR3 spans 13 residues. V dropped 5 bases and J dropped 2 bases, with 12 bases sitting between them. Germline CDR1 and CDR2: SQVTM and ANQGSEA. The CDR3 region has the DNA TGCAGCGTTCGGCAAGCTGAGAACTATGGCTACACCTTC. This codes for CSVRQAENYGYTF.